This paragraph reports one T cell receptor (beta chain). Produced via immunoSEQ multiplex PCR; TCRdb's table is partial and in-frame only. The sample contains 100,000 to 150,000 clones, around 90% of which appear only once. CDR3 size: 17 residues. The germline V gene has CDR1 SGHDN and CDR2 FVKESK. With V trimmed by 0 bases and J by 4 bases, 10 bases remained unmatched. These data come from a study of cytomegalovirus exposure and HLA in healthy donors. This clonotype was obtained from a woman between 18 and 29 years old in good health and CMV-seronegative. The source material was PBMCs. The chain uses TRBV14 and TRBJ2-7, with 9 bases fitting TRBD2. CDR3 in amino acids: CASSQDSLSGSNYEQYF. The DNA for the CDR3 is TGTGCCAGCAGCCAAGATTCCCTTAGCGGGAGTAATTACGAGCAGTACTTC. Based on the CDR3 plus reference TRBV14 and TRBJ2-7, the full variable domain is EAGVTQFPSHSVIEKGQTVTLRCDPISGHDNLYWYRRVMGKEIKFLLHFVKESKQDESGMPNNRFLAERTGGTYSTLKVQPAELEDSGVYFCASSQDSLSGSNYEQYFGPGTRLTVT.